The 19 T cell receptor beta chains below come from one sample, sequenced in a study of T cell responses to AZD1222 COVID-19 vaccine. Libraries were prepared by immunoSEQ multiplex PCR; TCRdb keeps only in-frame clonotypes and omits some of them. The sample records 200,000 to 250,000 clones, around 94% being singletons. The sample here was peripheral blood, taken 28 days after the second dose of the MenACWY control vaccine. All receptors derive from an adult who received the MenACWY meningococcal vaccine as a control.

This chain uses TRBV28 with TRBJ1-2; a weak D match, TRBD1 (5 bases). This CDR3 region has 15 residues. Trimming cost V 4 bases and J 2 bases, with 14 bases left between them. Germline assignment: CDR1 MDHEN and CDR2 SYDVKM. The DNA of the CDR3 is TGTGCCAGCAGTTACCCCGACAGTACCAACTATGGCTACACCTTC. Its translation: CASSYPDSTNYGYTF.

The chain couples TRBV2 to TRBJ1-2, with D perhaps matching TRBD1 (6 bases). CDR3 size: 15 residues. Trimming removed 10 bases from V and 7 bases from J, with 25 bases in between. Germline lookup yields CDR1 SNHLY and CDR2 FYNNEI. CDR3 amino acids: CAILGGRGPRTGYTF. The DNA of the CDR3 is TGTGCCATCCTCGGGGGGCGGGGGCCTAGAACTGGCTACACCTTC.

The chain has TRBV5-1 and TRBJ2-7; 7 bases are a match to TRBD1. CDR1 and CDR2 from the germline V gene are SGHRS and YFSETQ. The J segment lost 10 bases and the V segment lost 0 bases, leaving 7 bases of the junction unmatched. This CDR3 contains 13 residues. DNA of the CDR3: TGCGCCAGCAGCTTGGAGTTCGACAGGGCTCAGTACTTC. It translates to CASSLEFDRAQYF.

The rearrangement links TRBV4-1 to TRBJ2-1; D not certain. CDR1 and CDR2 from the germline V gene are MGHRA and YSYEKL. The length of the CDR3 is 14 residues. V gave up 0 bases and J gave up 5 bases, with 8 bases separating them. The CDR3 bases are TGCGCCAGCAGCCAAGAAATACTCGACAATGAGCAGTTCTTC. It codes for CASSQEILDNEQFF.

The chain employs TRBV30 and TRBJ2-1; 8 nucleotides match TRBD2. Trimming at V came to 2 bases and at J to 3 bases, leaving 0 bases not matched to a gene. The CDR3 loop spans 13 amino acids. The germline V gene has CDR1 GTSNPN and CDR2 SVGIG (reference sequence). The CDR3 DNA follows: TGTGCCTGGAGTAGCGGGGGCTACAATGAGCAGTTCTTC. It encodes CAWSSGGYNEQFF. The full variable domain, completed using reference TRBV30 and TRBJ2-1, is SQTIHQWPATLVQPVGSPLSLECTVEGTSNPNLYWYRQAAGRGLQLLFYSVGIGQISSEVPQNLSASRPQDRQFILSSKKLLLSDSGFYLCAWSSGGYNEQFFGPGTRLTVL.

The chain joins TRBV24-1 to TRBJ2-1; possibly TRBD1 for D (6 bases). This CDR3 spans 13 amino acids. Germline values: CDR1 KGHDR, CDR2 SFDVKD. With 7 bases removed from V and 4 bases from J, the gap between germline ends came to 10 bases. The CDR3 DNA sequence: TGTGCCACCAGCCGGGACACTTACAATGAGCAGTTCTTC. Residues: CATSRDTYNEQFF.

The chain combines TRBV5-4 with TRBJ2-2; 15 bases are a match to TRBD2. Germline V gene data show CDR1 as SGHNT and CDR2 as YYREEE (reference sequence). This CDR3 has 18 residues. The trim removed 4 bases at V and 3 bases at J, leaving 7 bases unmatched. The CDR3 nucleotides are TGTGCCAGCAGCCCCGGGACTAGCGGGGGGAGGGACACCGGGGAGCTGTTTTTT. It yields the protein CASSPGTSGGRDTGELFF.

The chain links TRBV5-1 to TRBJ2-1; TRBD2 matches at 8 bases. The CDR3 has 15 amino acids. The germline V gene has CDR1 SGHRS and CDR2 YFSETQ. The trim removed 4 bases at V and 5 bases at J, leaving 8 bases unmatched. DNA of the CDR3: TGCGCCAGCAGCCCGGGAAATAGCGGGAACAATGAGCAGTTCTTC. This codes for CASSPGNSGNNEQFF.

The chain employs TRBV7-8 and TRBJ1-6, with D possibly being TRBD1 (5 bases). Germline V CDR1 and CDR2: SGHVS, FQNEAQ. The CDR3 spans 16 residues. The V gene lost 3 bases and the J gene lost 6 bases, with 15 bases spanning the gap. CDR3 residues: CASSFRVLTSNSPLHF. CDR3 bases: TGTGCCAGCAGCTTCAGGGTCCTCACCTCTAATTCACCCCTCCACTTT. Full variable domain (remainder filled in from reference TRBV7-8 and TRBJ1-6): GAGVSQSPRYKVAKRGQDVALRCDPISGHVSLFWYQQALGQGPEFLTYFQNEAQLDKSGLPSDRFFAERPEGSVSTLKIQRTQQEDSAVYLCASSFRVLTSNSPLHFGNGTRLTVT.

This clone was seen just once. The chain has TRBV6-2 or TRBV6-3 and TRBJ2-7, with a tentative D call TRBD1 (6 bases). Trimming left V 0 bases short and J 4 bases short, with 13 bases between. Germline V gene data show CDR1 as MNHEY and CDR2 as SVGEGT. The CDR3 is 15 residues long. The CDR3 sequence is CASSYSEDSRYEQYF. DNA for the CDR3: TGTGCCAGCAGTTACTCGGAGGACAGTAGATACGAGCAGTACTTC.

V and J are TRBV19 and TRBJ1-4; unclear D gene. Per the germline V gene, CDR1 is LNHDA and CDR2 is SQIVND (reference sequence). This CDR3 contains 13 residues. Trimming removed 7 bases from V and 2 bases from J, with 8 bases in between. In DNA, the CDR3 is TGTGCCAGTATGGCGGGGACTAATGAAAAACTGTTTTTT. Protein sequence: CASMAGTNEKLFF.

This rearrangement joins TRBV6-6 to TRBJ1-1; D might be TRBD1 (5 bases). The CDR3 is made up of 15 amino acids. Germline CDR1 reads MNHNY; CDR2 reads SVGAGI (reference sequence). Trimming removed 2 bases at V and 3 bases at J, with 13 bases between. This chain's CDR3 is CASSYVPGRDTEAFF. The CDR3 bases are TGTGCCAGCAGTTACGTGCCAGGGCGAGACACTGAAGCTTTCTTT.

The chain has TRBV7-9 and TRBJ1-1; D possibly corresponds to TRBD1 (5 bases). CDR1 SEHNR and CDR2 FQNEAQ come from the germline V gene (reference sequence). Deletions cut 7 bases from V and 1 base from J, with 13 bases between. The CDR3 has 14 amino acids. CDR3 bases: TGTGCCAGCATGGGCTGGGGGGAGAACACTGAAGCTTTCTTT. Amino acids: CASMGWGENTEAFF.

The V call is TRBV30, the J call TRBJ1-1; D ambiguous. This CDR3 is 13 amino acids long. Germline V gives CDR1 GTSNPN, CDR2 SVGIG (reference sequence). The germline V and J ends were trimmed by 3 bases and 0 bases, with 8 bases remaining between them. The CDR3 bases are TGTGCCTGGAGCAGTCAGCTGAACACTGAAGCTTTCTTT. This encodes CAWSSQLNTEAFF.

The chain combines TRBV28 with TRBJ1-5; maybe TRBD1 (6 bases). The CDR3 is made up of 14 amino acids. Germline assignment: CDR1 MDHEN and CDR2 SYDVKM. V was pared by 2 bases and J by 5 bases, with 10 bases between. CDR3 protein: CASSLQGSDQPQHF. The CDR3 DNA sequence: TGTGCCAGCAGTTTACAGGGGTCGGATCAGCCCCAGCATTTT.

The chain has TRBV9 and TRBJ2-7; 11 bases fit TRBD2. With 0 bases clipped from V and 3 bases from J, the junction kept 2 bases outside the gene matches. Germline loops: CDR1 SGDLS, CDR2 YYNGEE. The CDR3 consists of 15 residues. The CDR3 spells CASSVAGTSGYEQYF. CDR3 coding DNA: TGTGCCAGCAGCGTAGCCGGGACTAGCGGCTACGAGCAGTACTTC.

The CDR3 region is CASSEREFQETQYF. CDR3 nucleotide sequence: TGTGCCAGCAGTGAAAGGGAGTTCCAAGAGACCCAGTACTTC. The chain has TRBV2 and TRBJ2-5; D is perhaps TRBD2 (5 bases). The CDR3 is made up of 14 amino acids. V gave up 2 bases and J gave up 1 base, with 8 bases separating them. CDR1 SNHLY and CDR2 FYNNEI come from the germline V gene. Looking up the rest from reference TRBV2 and TRBJ2-5 gives the full variable domain: EPEVTQTPSHQVTQMGQEVILRCVPISNHLYFYWYRQILGQKVEFLVSFYNNEISEKSEIFDDQFSVERPDGSNFTLKIRSTKLEDSAMYFCASSEREFQETQYFGPGTRLLVL.

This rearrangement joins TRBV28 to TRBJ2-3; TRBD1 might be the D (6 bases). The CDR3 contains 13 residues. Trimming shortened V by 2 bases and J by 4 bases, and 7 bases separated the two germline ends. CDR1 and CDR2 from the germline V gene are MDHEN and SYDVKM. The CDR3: CASSLTGSDTQYF. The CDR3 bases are TGTGCCAGCAGTTTAACAGGGTCAGATACGCAGTATTTT.

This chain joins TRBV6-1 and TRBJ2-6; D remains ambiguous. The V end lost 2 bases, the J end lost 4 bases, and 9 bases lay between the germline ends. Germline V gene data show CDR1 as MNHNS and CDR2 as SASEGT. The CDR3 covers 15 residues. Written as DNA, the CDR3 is TGTGCCAGCAGTGAAATAGGGCCCGGGGCCAACGTCCTGACTTTC. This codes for CASSEIGPGANVLTF.